A selection of T cell receptor beta chains follows, all from one sample in a study of blood T cell repertoires in COVID-19. Sequenced by immunoSEQ multiplex PCR; TCRdb stores in-frame clones only, minus some. The sample comprises hundreds of thousands of clones, roughly 89% of which are singletons, and less than 2% rests with the top ten. Material: PBMCs or T cells enriched from blood (not recorded which). These receptors all stem from a woman younger than 35 with acute COVID-19. Both conserved end residues are part of each CDR3. A D gene is named only where the DNA matches it firmly. For some rows the clone size is stated as once, few or many, or as a class when expanded; others skip it.

d_call,v_call,j_call,cdr3_length,clone_size,cdr3_nt,cdr3_aa
TRBD1,TRBV29-1,TRBJ2-2,14,once,TGCAGCGTTCGTGGTGACAGGGTCACCGGGGAGCTGTTTTTT,CSVRGDRVTGELFF
TRBD2,TRBV7-6,TRBJ2-3,14,.,TGTGCCAGCAGATGGACTAGCAACACAGATACGCAGTATTTT,CASRWTSNTDTQYF
.,TRBV28,TRBJ2-7,15,.,TGTGCCTCCCAGAGCTGGGCAACTCAGAGCTACGAGCAGTACTTC,CASQSWATQSYEQYF
TRBD1,TRBV19,TRBJ1-1,15,.,TGTGCCAGTAGTATTGGACAGGTCCGGAACACTGAAGCTTTCTTT,CASSIGQVRNTEAFF
TRBD1,TRBV6-5,TRBJ1-6,15,.,TGTGCCAGCAGGGGTACCACAGGGGGAAGTTCACCCCTCCACTTT,CASRGTTGGSSPLHF
.,TRBV6-1,TRBJ1-3,14,.,TGTGCCAGCAGTGAAGACAGGTCTGGAAACACCATATATTTT,CASSEDRSGNTIYF
TRBD2,TRBV10-3,TRBJ2-3,15,.,TGTGCCATCAGGCCACTAGCGGGGGCCACAGATACGCAGTATTTT,CAIRPLAGATDTQYF
.,TRBV28,TRBJ1-5,13,.,TGTGCCAGTTCCCGTCCTAGCAATCAGCCCCAGCATTTT,CASSRPSNQPQHF
TRBD2,TRBV7-3,TRBJ2-1,15,.,TGTGCCAGCAGCCTGACTAGCGGATTTGGGGATGAGCAGTTCTTC,CASSLTSGFGDEQFF
TRBD1,TRBV5-3,TRBJ1-6,20,.,TGTGCCAGAAGCTTACCCCCGGCCCCGGGACAGCTAAACGATAATTCACCCCTCCACTTT,CARSLPPAPGQLNDNSPLHF